This T cell receptor (beta chain) was identified in a study of shared clonotypes between healthy human individuals. Whole-study results and caveats: Some clonotypes were shared by all four sorted-subset donors, while others were not shared. The non-shared ones had lower generation probabilities than the shared ones.

As to this clone: Antigen: not known.

Genomic DNA from each subset was divided evenly over several immunoSEQ plates. DNA at about 200 ng, tens of thousands of T cell genomes, went into sorted-subset replicate PCRs. The repertoire was sequenced with immunoSEQ multiplex PCR; TCRdb's copy has only in-frame clones and lacks some. This table holds over a million clones, approximately 98.5% found once. Sequenced: naive CD4+ T cells sorted from blood. The subset: CD45RA+ positively selected. This TCR was sampled from a man between 25 and 39 years old in good health.

The CDR3 nucleotides are TGTGCCAGCCGAGGCGAGGGCACCGGGGAGCTGTTTTTT. This encodes CASRGEGTGELFF. The chain uses TRBV6-6 and TRBJ2-2; D possibly corresponds to TRBD2 (5 bases). There are 13 residues in the CDR3. Germline-derived CDR1 and CDR2 are MNHNY and SVGAGI (reference sequence). Trimming cost V 8 bases and J 4 bases, with 11 bases left between them.